This is a list of T cell receptor beta chains from one sample in a study of T cells after yellow fever vaccination. TCRdb re-derived calls from the 5' RACE reads in MiXCR, one entry per CDR3 protein. The table shows roughly 94,000 distinct CDR3 sequences, with 8% to 10% occurring only once. Sample: CD8+ T cells not binding an NS4B(214-222) dextramer, sorted from PBMCs, taken around 16 days after the first yellow fever vaccination. Source of these receptors: a young man who received the YFV17D yellow fever vaccine. CDR3s include the opening cysteine and the closing phenylalanine or tryptophan. D genes are given only for firm matches. Some rows have no size entry. The others give once, few or many, or a class for an expanded clone.

clone_size: many
d_call: NA
j_call: TRBJ1-3
v_call: TRBV7-6
cdr3_nt: TGTGCCAGCAGCTCAGGGGAAGGTGGAAACACCATATATTTT
cdr3_aa: CASSSGEGGNTIYF

clone_size: NA
d_call: NA
j_call: TRBJ2-5
v_call: TRBV12-3/TRBV12-4
cdr3_nt: TGTGCCAGCACCCCCAGGTTGGGGGAAGAGACCCAGTACTTC
cdr3_aa: CASTPRLGEETQYF

clone_size: NA
d_call: TRBD2
j_call: TRBJ2-1
v_call: TRBV20-1
cdr3_nt: TGCAGTGCTAGAGGTTCAGCGGGGGGTCACAATGAGCAGTTCTTC
cdr3_aa: CSARGSAGGHNEQFF

clone_size: NA
d_call: TRBD2
j_call: TRBJ2-2
v_call: TRBV29-1
cdr3_nt: TGCAGCGTTGAAGGCGGGCGGGGGGGCCCCGGGGAGCTGTTTTTT
cdr3_aa: CSVEGGRGGPGELFF

clone_size: many
d_call: TRBD2
j_call: TRBJ2-1
v_call: TRBV5-1
cdr3_nt: TGCGCCAGCAGCTTGCTCCCAGCGGGGGCCCCCTACAATGAGCAGTTCTTC
cdr3_aa: CASSLLPAGAPYNEQFF

clone_size: NA
d_call: TRBD2
j_call: TRBJ2-1
v_call: TRBV29-1
cdr3_nt: TGCAGCGTTGAAAGCCCCGGACTAGCCGCACCCTACAATGAGCAGTTCTTC
cdr3_aa: CSVESPGLAAPYNEQFF

clone_size: NA
d_call: NA
j_call: TRBJ2-2
v_call: TRBV7-2
cdr3_nt: TGTGCCAGCAGGAACAGGGTGCCGAACACCGGGGAGCTGTTTTTT
cdr3_aa: CASRNRVPNTGELFF

clone_size: NA
d_call: NA
j_call: TRBJ1-1
v_call: TRBV11-2
cdr3_nt: TGTGCCAGCAGCTTTGCTGTGACTGAAGCTTTCTTT
cdr3_aa: CASSFAVTEAFF

clone_size: NA
d_call: NA
j_call: TRBJ1-1
v_call: TRBV11-2
cdr3_nt: TGTGCCAGCAGGACCCAGGGACCCACTGGAGCTTTCTTT
cdr3_aa: CASRTQGPTGAFF

clone_size: NA
d_call: NA
j_call: TRBJ2-1
v_call: TRBV7-3
cdr3_nt: TGTGCCAGCAGCCTTCACCCGGGACGTGAGCAGTTCTTC
cdr3_aa: CASSLHPGREQFF

clone_size: once
d_call: TRBD1
j_call: TRBJ1-2
v_call: TRBV9
cdr3_nt: TGTGCCAGCAGCGTGGGCACAGGGGGCGCCTATGGCTACACCTTC
cdr3_aa: CASSVGTGGAYGYTF

clone_size: NA
d_call: NA
j_call: TRBJ2-2
v_call: TRBV4-2
cdr3_nt: TGTGCCAGCAATCCTCTTTATGGGAACACCGGGGAGCTGTTTTTT
cdr3_aa: CASNPLYGNTGELFF

clone_size: medium-sized
d_call: NA
j_call: TRBJ2-3
v_call: TRBV20-1
cdr3_nt: TGCAGTGCCGACGAACGAGGAACAGATACGCAGTATTTT
cdr3_aa: CSADERGTDTQYF

clone_size: many
d_call: NA
j_call: TRBJ2-3
v_call: TRBV11-2
cdr3_nt: TGTGCCAGCAGCCGGCGGGACGACAATCGGATTGATACGCAGTATTTT
cdr3_aa: CASSRRDDNRIDTQYF

clone_size: NA
d_call: NA
j_call: TRBJ2-3
v_call: TRBV3-1
cdr3_nt: TGTGCCAGCAGCCAAGATTACCTCGCCCCGCAGTATTTT
cdr3_aa: CASSQDYLAPQYF

clone_size: few
d_call: NA
j_call: TRBJ1-5
v_call: TRBV24-1
cdr3_nt: TGTGCCACCAGCTCACGGTTTAGCAATCAGCCCCAGCATTTT
cdr3_aa: CATSSRFSNQPQHF

clone_size: few
d_call: NA
j_call: TRBJ1-6
v_call: TRBV27
cdr3_nt: TGTGCCAGCAGTTCCCCGGGGTGGCATTCACCCCTCCACTTT
cdr3_aa: CASSSPGWHSPLHF

clone_size: NA
d_call: NA
j_call: TRBJ2-3
v_call: TRBV4-1
cdr3_nt: TGCGCCAGCAGAGTTAGCGTTCTTAGCACAGATACGCAGTATTTT
cdr3_aa: CASRVSVLSTDTQYF

clone_size: NA
d_call: NA
j_call: TRBJ2-1
v_call: TRBV27
cdr3_nt: TGTGCCAGCAGTCCTCTCGGGACGAGCTCCTACAATGAGCAGTTCTTC
cdr3_aa: CASSPLGTSSYNEQFF

clone_size: many
d_call: NA
j_call: TRBJ1-5
v_call: TRBV4-1
cdr3_nt: TGCGCCAGCAGCCAAGAGGGATTCGGGCCCCAGCATTTT
cdr3_aa: CASSQEGFGPQHF

clone_size: few
d_call: TRBD2
j_call: TRBJ2-1
v_call: TRBV3-1
cdr3_nt: TGTGCCAGCAGCTGGACTAGCGGGGAGGGTGAGCAGTTCTTC
cdr3_aa: CASSWTSGEGEQFF

clone_size: few
d_call: TRBD1
j_call: TRBJ1-4
v_call: TRBV5-5
cdr3_nt: TGTGCCAGCAGCTTGGAGGGGACAGGAGGCGAAAAACTGTTTTTT
cdr3_aa: CASSLEGTGGEKLFF

clone_size: NA
d_call: TRBD1
j_call: TRBJ1-2
v_call: TRBV29-1
cdr3_nt: TGCGGGGGAGGGGGCACCTTCTATGGCTACACCTTC
cdr3_aa: CGGGGTFYGYTF

clone_size: few
d_call: TRBD2
j_call: TRBJ2-1
v_call: TRBV4-1
cdr3_nt: TGCGCCAGCAGCTCGGGCCGCCGGGGGGAACCCTACAATGAGCAGTTCTTC
cdr3_aa: CASSSGRRGEPYNEQFF

clone_size: few
d_call: NA
j_call: TRBJ2-3
v_call: TRBV6-5
cdr3_nt: TGTGCCAGCAGTTACTCGGGCACAGATACGCAGTATTTT
cdr3_aa: CASSYSGTDTQYF

clone_size: NA
d_call: TRBD2
j_call: TRBJ2-1
v_call: TRBV19
cdr3_nt: TGTGCCAGTACCCCACGGGGGGGCGGCGGCGAGCAGTTCTTC
cdr3_aa: CASTPRGGGGEQFF

clone_size: NA
d_call: NA
j_call: TRBJ2-4
v_call: TRBV5-1
cdr3_nt: TGCGCCAGCAGCAGTGGACAGTTAGCCAAAAACATTCAGTACTTC
cdr3_aa: CASSSGQLAKNIQYF

clone_size: NA
d_call: TRBD2
j_call: TRBJ2-1
v_call: TRBV28
cdr3_nt: TGTGCCAGCAGTCCGGGACTAGTAGGTAATGAGCAGTTCTTC
cdr3_aa: CASSPGLVGNEQFF

clone_size: NA
d_call: NA
j_call: TRBJ2-7
v_call: TRBV5-6
cdr3_nt: TGTGCCAGCAGCTTGGGAGGAAGCTCCTACGAGCAGTACTTC
cdr3_aa: CASSLGGSSYEQYF

clone_size: NA
d_call: NA
j_call: TRBJ2-5
v_call: TRBV7-3
cdr3_nt: TGTGCCAGCAGCCTCAGGGGCGGGGGCGAGACCCAGTACTTC
cdr3_aa: CASSLRGGGETQYF

clone_size: NA
d_call: NA
j_call: TRBJ1-2
v_call: TRBV20-1
cdr3_nt: TGCAGTGCTAGAGAGAACGGGAACTATGGCTACACCTTC
cdr3_aa: CSARENGNYGYTF

clone_size: NA
d_call: TRBD1
j_call: TRBJ2-2
v_call: TRBV10-3
cdr3_nt: TGTGCCATCACTCGGGACAGTCGGGCCGGGGAGCTGTTTTTT
cdr3_aa: CAITRDSRAGELFF

clone_size: NA
d_call: TRBD2
j_call: TRBJ2-1
v_call: TRBV9
cdr3_nt: TGTGCCAGCAGCCCGACTTTGGGGCGGGGGGCGGTTGAGCAGTTCTTC
cdr3_aa: CASSPTLGRGAVEQFF

clone_size: NA
d_call: TRBD1
j_call: TRBJ2-2
v_call: TRBV5-1
cdr3_nt: TGCGCCAGCAGCTTTTTTCGGCAGGACAGGGTCCCCGGGGAGCTGTTTTTT
cdr3_aa: CASSFFRQDRVPGELFF

clone_size: few
d_call: NA
j_call: TRBJ1-2
v_call: TRBV30
cdr3_nt: TGTGCCTGGAGTCGGGCCCGGAACTATGGCTACACCTTC
cdr3_aa: CAWSRARNYGYTF

clone_size: NA
d_call: TRBD1
j_call: TRBJ2-7
v_call: TRBV6-5
cdr3_nt: TGTGCCAGCAGTTACTCAGGCAGGGGGTACGAGCAGTACTTC
cdr3_aa: CASSYSGRGYEQYF

clone_size: NA
d_call: TRBD2
j_call: TRBJ2-7
v_call: TRBV29-1
cdr3_nt: TGCAGCGTTGAAGAGGGGCGGGGGGCCCACGAGCAGTACTTC
cdr3_aa: CSVEEGRGAHEQYF

clone_size: NA
d_call: NA
j_call: TRBJ2-7
v_call: TRBV7-8
cdr3_nt: TGTGCCAGCAGCTTAGCGCCAGGGACGGGCTACGAGCAGTACTTC
cdr3_aa: CASSLAPGTGYEQYF

clone_size: few
d_call: NA
j_call: TRBJ2-4
v_call: TRBV11-1
cdr3_nt: TGTGCCAGCAGCTTATACGGGGCCGAGGGTCAACCTAGAGCCAAAAACATTCAGTACTTC
cdr3_aa: CASSLYGAEGQPRAKNIQYF